These T cell receptor beta chains were read from a single sample in a study of blood T cell repertoires in COVID-19. The method was immunoSEQ multiplex PCR; TCRdb's version includes in-frame clones alone and lacks a portion of them. The sample contains hundreds of thousands of clones, around 90% of which appear only once. The source material was peripheral blood. The source of these receptors is a man older than 75 with acute or convalescent COVID-19. The CDR3 runs from the conserved cysteine through the conserved F or W. D genes are given only for firm matches.

TRBJ2-7	NA	TRBV28	CASSLGAAYEQYF	TGTGCCAGCAGTTTAGGGGCAGCCTACGAGCAGTACTTC
TRBJ2-5	TRBD2	TRBV9	CASSFSGRAETQYF	TGTGCCAGCAGCTTTAGCGGGAGAGCAGAGACCCAGTACTTC
TRBJ1-6	TRBD1	TRBV7-8	CASSLFSGGLNNSPLHF	TGTGCCAGCAGCTTATTCTCAGGGGGTCTAAATAATTCACCCCTCCACTTT
TRBJ2-7	NA	TRBV5-4	CASSFYRGEAGKDEQYF	TGTGCCAGCAGCTTCTACAGGGGCGAGGCGGGAAAGGACGAGCAGTACTTC
TRBJ2-2	NA	TRBV9	CASSVGPRGELFF	TGTGCCAGCAGCGTAGGCCCGAGAGGGGAGCTGTTTTTT
TRBJ2-3	NA	TRBV11-2	CASSPRITDTQYF	TGTGCCAGCAGCCCGCGAATCACAGATACGCAGTATTTT
TRBJ2-3	NA	TRBV10-3	CAISDPSTDTQYF	TGTGCCATCAGTGACCCAAGCACAGATACGCAGTATTTT
TRBJ1-6	TRBD1	TRBV7-3	CASSLNLYAGQPGLGGYNSPLHF	TGTGCCAGCAGCTTAAATCTCTACGCGGGACAGCCTGGACTGGGGGGTTATAATTCACCCCTCCACTTT
TRBJ1-5	NA	TRBV21-1	CASSKEGVDSNQPQHF	TGTGCCAGCAGCAAAGAGGGGGTTGATAGCAATCAGCCCCAGCATTTT
TRBJ1-3	NA	TRBV12-5	CASGLGQGRNTIYF	TGTGCTAGTGGTTTGGGTCAGGGTAGAAACACCATATATTTT
TRBJ2-7	TRBD1	TRBV4-1	CASSPRQGSSYEQYF	TGCGCCAGCAGCCCTAGACAGGGGTCCTCCTACGAGCAGTACTTC
TRBJ2-1	NA	TRBV7-9	CASSPLDGVLLITGEQFF	TGTGCCAGCAGCCCCCTGGATGGGGTACTACTTATTACAGGAGAGCAGTTCTTC
TRBJ2-1	TRBD1	TRBV7-8	CASSLEGGSEQFF	TGTGCCAGCAGCTTAGAAGGGGGCAGTGAGCAGTTCTTC
TRBJ2-2	NA	TRBV5-1	CASSFAANTGELFF	TGCGCCAGCAGCTTTGCGGCGAACACCGGGGAGCTGTTTTTT
TRBJ2-7	NA	TRBV6-5	CASSNRRRLTYEQYF	TGTGCCAGCAGTAACCGACGGAGACTTACCTACGAGCAGTACTTC
TRBJ1-1	NA	TRBV19	CASTPQPRLRTEAFF	TGTGCCAGTACTCCACAACCCAGGCTAAGGACTGAAGCTTTCTTT